Shown below are 20 T cell receptor beta chains from a single sample sequenced in a study of cytomegalovirus exposure and HLA in healthy donors (TCRdb year 2017). The library came from the immunoSEQ multiplex PCR assay. A mixture of 60 forward primers for TCR Vbeta segments and 13 reverse primers for TCR Jbeta segments was used in the multiplex PCR. The table comes from immuneACCESS by way of TCRdb, which keeps in-frame sequences with V and J called. Part of the clones is missing from these tables; in studies checked, under half for an unresolved V gene and the rest for unknown reasons. Recorded for this sample are 35,000 to 50,000 clones; approximately 52% of them occurred a single time. The ten largest clones capture about 12% of the sample. Input material: PBMCs. The receptors derive from a human donor in good health.

The V call is TRBV4-3, the J call TRBJ1-4; the match to TRBD1 covers 9 bases. The CDR3 has 17 amino acids. The V segment lost 0 bases and the J segment 6 bases; nucleotides outside the gene matches: 8. Germline lookup yields CDR1 LGHNA and CDR2 YSLEER. CDR3: CASSQDHRQGVDEKLFF. In nucleotides, the CDR3 is TGCGCCAGCAGCCAAGATCACCGACAGGGGGTGGATGAAAAACTGTTTTTT.

The chain has TRBV5-4 and TRBJ1-1, with unresolved D. The CDR3 extends over 14 amino acids. Germline loops: CDR1 SGHNT, CDR2 YYREEE (reference sequence). V lost 0 bases and J 7 bases, leaving 13 bases between the germline ends. The CDR3 DNA is TGTGCCAGCAGCTTGGATCCGGCCGCGGATGAAGCTTTCTTT. It encodes CASSLDPAADEAFF.

The chain combines TRBV27 with TRBJ2-2; D unclear. Germline V gene lookup returns CDR1 MNHEY and CDR2 SMNVEV (reference sequence). CDR3 size: 17 residues. Trimming took off 5 bases at V and 3 bases at J, with 19 bases between the two ends. The CDR3 sequence: CASSIVRDKADTGELFF. For the CDR3, the DNA is TGTGCCAGCAGTATCGTCCGAGACAAGGCCGACACCGGGGAGCTGTTTTTT.

This rearrangement joins TRBV6-5 to TRBJ1-5, with 7 bases identical to TRBD1. This CDR3 comprises 14 residues. Germline trimming cut 5 bases from V and 6 bases from J; bases unmatched to any gene: 7. Germline loops: CDR1 MNHEY, CDR2 SVGAGI. In DNA, the CDR3 is TGTGCCAGCAGTGCGACAGGGATGGGTCAGCCCCAGCATTTT. This gives the protein CASSATGMGQPQHF.

The chain couples TRBV11-2 to TRBJ2-7; 7 bases align to TRBD1. The germline CDR1 and CDR2 sequences are SGHAT and FQNNGV. CDR3 length: 14 amino acids. Trimming at V came to 4 bases and at J to 3 bases, leaving 6 bases not matched to a gene. CDR3 amino acids: CASSSPGQFYEQYF. In DNA form, the CDR3 reads TGTGCCAGCAGCTCACCGGGACAGTTCTACGAGCAGTACTTC. The variable domain in full, completed from reference TRBV11-2 and TRBJ2-7, reads EAGVAQSPRYKIIEKRQSVAFWCNPISGHATLYWYQQILGQGPKLLIQFQNNGVVDDSQLPKDRFSAERLKGVDSTLKIQPAKLEDSAVYLCASSSPGQFYEQYFGPGTRLTVT.

The V call is TRBV5-4, the J call TRBJ2-5; tentative D call: TRBD1 (6 bases). V was cut by 2 bases and J by 2 bases, with 10 bases left in between. The CDR3 loop spans 14 amino acids. The germline V gene encodes CDR1 SGHNT and CDR2 YYREEE (reference sequence). The CDR3 region has the DNA TGTGCCAGCAGCTTTGCCAGGGGTCAAGAGACCCAGTACTTC. Its protein is CASSFARGQETQYF.

This chain joins TRBV19 and TRBJ2-5; 7 nucleotides line up with TRBD1. The CDR3 totals 16 residues. Germline V gene lookup returns CDR1 LNHDA and CDR2 SQIVND (reference sequence). J was trimmed by 5 bases and V by 5 bases; bases with no gene match: 14. CDR3: CASSARTGQVLETQYF. The CDR3 nucleotides are TGTGCCAGTAGTGCCCGGACAGGCCAAGTTCTGGAGACCCAGTACTTC.

The CDR3 region is CASSQVRDISMNTEAFF. The CDR3 DNA follows: TGCGCCAGCAGCCAAGTCCGGGACATCTCAATGAACACTGAAGCTTTCTTT. The chain recombines TRBV4-3 with TRBJ1-1; maybe TRBD1 (6 bases). This CDR3 spans 17 amino acids. V was clipped by 1 base and J by 0 bases, with 15 bases between them. Germline assignment: CDR1 LGHNA and CDR2 YSLEER.

The chain carries TRBV7-3 and TRBJ2-2; tentatively, D is TRBD2 (5 bases). The germline CDR1 and CDR2 sequences are SGHTA and FQGTGA. Trimming removed 1 base at V and 5 bases at J, with 11 bases between. This CDR3 contains 15 residues. The DNA of the CDR3 is TGTGCCAGCAGCTTAAGAGGGTTAAGGACCGGGGAGCTGTTTTTT. Its translation: CASSLRGLRTGELFF.

The V gene is TRBV5-1, the J gene TRBJ2-7; TRBD2 matches 9 bases. Germline-derived CDR1 and CDR2 are SGHRS and YFSETQ. The CDR3 runs to 16 residues. The V gene end was trimmed by 4 bases and the J gene end by 1 base; junction bases not matched to a gene: 9. The CDR3 region is CASSLGASGDSYEQYF. The DNA of the CDR3 is TGCGCCAGCAGCCTGGGGGCTAGCGGGGATTCCTACGAGCAGTACTTC. The variable domain in full, with the rest retrieved from reference TRBV5-1 and TRBJ2-7, is KAGVTQTPRYLIKTRGQQVTLSCSPISGHRSVSWYQQTPGQGLQFLFEYFSETQRNKGNFPGRFSGRQFSNSRSEMNVSTLELGDSALYLCASSLGASGDSYEQYFGPGTRLTVT.

The chain recombines TRBV7-3 with TRBJ2-1; the match to TRBD1 covers 12 bases. The CDR3 has 14 amino acids. The J segment lost 8 bases and the V segment lost 6 bases, leaving 5 bases of the junction unmatched. Germline-derived CDR1 and CDR2 are SGHTA and FQGTGA. The CDR3 sequence: CASRKGTGGHEQFF. The CDR3 bases are TGTGCCAGCAGGAAAGGGACAGGGGGCCATGAGCAGTTCTTC.

The chain links TRBV6-5 to TRBJ1-6; 9 bases match TRBD1. Trimming took 6 bases from V and 7 from J; bases not matched to a gene: 4. Germline V gene sequence: CDR1 MNHEY, CDR2 SVGAGI. This CDR3 has 14 residues. In nucleotides, the CDR3 is TGTGCCAGCAGCGGGACAGGGAGAAATTCACCCCTCCACTTT. The encoded protein is CASSGTGRNSPLHF.

In its sample, this clone was seen a few times. The CDR3 loop reads CASSQYRQGYTF. The CDR3 DNA reads as TGTGCCAGCAGCCAATACAGGCAGGGCTACACCTTC. The chain employs TRBV14 and TRBJ1-2, with D perhaps matching TRBD1 (5 bases). Trimming removed 2 bases from V and 8 bases from J, with 9 bases in between. The CDR3 is 12 amino acids. Germline-derived CDR1 and CDR2 are SGHDN and FVKESK.

V is TRBV7-3 and J is TRBJ2-7, with a possible D match to TRBD2 (6 bases). The CDR3 runs to 14 residues. CDR1 is SGHTA, CDR2 FQGTGA, per germline. With 5 bases removed from V and 3 bases from J, the gap between germline ends came to 14 bases. This CDR3 reads CASSRGDWDYEQYF. CDR3 nucleotide sequence: TGTGCCAGCAGCCGCGGGGATTGGGACTACGAGCAGTACTTC.

A remark on this clone: Germline and junction disagree at one end, which may indicate a read error. Other DNA variants within this sample encode the same CDR3. V usage is TRBV27 and J usage is TRBJ2-7; 7 nucleotides line up with TRBD1. The CDR3 length is 14 residues. Germline loops: CDR1 MNHEY, CDR2 SMNVEV (reference sequence). The CDR3 region is CASRKTGSTYEQYF. The CDR3 DNA is TGCGCCAGCAGGAAGACAGGGTCTACCTACGAGCAGTACTTC.

This chain's CDR3 is CASSPREGASGDTQYF. DNA for the CDR3: TGTGCCAGCAGCCCTAGAGAGGGGGCAAGTGGAGATACGCAGTATTTT. The V gene is TRBV7-2, the J gene TRBJ2-3; 7 bases line up with TRBD1. Per the germline V gene, CDR1 is SGHTA and CDR2 is FQGNSA. Trimming took 5 bases from V and 5 from J; bases not matched to a gene: 13. This CDR3 is built from 16 residues.

This clone occurred a few times. This chain uses TRBV28 with TRBJ1-1; a possible D gene is TRBD1 (6 bases). CDR1 is MDHEN and CDR2 is SYDVKM in the germline V gene. V lost 2 bases and J lost 1, with 8 bases in between. The length of the CDR3 is 14 residues. CDR3 amino acids: CASSLRGKNTEAFF. CDR3 sequence (DNA): TGTGCCAGCAGTTTAAGGGGGAAGAACACTGAAGCTTTCTTT.

J is TRBJ2-7 and V is TRBV5-6; TRBD2 aligns across 7 bases. Trimming removed 4 bases from V and 0 bases from J; junction bases left unmatched: 16. This CDR3 contains 18 residues. Germline V gene lookup returns CDR1 SGHDT and CDR2 YYEEEE. DNA for the CDR3: TGTGCCAGCAGCCATTGGAGGGTGGTTGGCGGGAGCTCCTACGAGCAGTACTTC. This gives the protein CASSHWRVVGGSSYEQYF.

This clone was detected only a few times. The rearrangement links TRBV7-9 to TRBJ2-7, with 10 bases that match TRBD2. The CDR3 sequence is 15 residues long. V was pared by 2 bases and J by 4 bases, with 5 bases of the junction left unmatched. CDR1 is SEHNR, CDR2 FQNEAQ, per germline (reference sequence). CDR3 sequence: CASSLTSGALYEQYF. DNA for the CDR3: TGTGCCAGCAGCTTAACTAGCGGGGCCTTATACGAGCAGTACTTC.

The chain recombines TRBV5-4 with TRBJ2-1; TRBD1 agrees at 9 bases. The J segment lost 4 bases and the V segment lost 1 base, leaving 3 bases of the junction unmatched. Germline CDR1 is SGHNT and CDR2 is YYREEE (reference sequence). This CDR3 spans 15 amino acids. The CDR3 bases are TGTGCCAGCAGCTTGCAGGACAGGGGATACAATGAGCAGTTCTTC. This translates into CASSLQDRGYNEQFF. The whole variable domain, remainder taken from reference TRBV5-4 and TRBJ2-1, is ETGVTQSPTHLIKTRGQQVTLRCSSQSGHNTVSWYQQALGQGPQFIFQYYREEENGRGNFPPRFSGLQFPNYSSELNVNALELDDSALYLCASSLQDRGYNEQFFGPGTRLTVL.